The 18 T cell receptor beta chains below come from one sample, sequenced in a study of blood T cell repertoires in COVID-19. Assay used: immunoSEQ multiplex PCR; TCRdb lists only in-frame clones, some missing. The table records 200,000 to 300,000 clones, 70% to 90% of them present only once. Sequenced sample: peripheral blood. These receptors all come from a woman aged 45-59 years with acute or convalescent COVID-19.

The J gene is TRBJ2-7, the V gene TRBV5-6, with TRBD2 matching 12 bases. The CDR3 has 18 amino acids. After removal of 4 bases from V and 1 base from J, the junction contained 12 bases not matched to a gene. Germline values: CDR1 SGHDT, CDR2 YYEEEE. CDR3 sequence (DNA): TGTGCCAGCAGCCCATCGACTAGCGGGAGTCGCAGTTCCTACGAGCAGTACTTC. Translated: CASSPSTSGSRSSYEQYF.

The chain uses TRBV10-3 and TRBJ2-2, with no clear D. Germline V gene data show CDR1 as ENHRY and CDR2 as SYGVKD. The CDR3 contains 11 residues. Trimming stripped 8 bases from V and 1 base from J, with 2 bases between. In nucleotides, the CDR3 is TGTGCCATCCGGAACACCGGGGAGCTGTTTTTT. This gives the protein CAIRNTGELFF.

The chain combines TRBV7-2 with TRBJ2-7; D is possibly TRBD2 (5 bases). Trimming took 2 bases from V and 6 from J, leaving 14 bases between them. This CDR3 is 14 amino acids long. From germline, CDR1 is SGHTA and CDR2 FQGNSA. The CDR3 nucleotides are TGTGCCAGCAGCTTAACTGGGAGCCTGGGCGAGCAGTACTTC. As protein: CASSLTGSLGEQYF.

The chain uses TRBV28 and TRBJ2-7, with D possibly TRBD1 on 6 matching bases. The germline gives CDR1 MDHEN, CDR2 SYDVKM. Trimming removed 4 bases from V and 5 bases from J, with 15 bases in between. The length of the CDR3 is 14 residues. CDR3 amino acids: CASSSRPQGNEQYF. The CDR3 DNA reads TGTGCCAGCAGTTCCCGGCCTCAGGGGAACGAGCAGTACTTC.

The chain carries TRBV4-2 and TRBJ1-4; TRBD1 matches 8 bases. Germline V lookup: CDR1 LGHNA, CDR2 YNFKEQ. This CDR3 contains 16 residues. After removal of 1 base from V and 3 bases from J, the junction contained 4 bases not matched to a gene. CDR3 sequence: CASSQGRGQANEKLFF. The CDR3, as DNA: TGTGCCAGCAGCCAAGGCAGGGGGCAAGCTAATGAAAAACTGTTTTTT.

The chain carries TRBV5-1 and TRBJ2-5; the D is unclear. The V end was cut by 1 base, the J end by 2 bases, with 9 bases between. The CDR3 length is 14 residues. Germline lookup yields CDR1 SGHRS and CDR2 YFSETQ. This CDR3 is CASSLPGIQETQYF. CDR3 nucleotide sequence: TGCGCCAGCAGCTTGCCAGGAATACAAGAGACCCAGTACTTC.

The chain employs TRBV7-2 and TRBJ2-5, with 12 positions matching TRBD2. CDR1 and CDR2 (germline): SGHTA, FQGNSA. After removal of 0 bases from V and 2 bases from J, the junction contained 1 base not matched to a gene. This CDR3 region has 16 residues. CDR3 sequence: CASSLAGTSGQETQYF. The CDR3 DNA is TGTGCCAGCAGCTTAGCGGGGACTAGCGGGCAAGAGACCCAGTACTTC.

The CDR3 loop reads CASRDTQGVEKLFF. The CDR3 nucleotides read TGTGCCAGCAGGGACACCCAAGGGGTTGAAAAACTGTTTTTT. This chain links TRBV2 with TRBJ1-4, with D possibly matching TRBD1 (5 bases). There are 14 residues in the CDR3. V was clipped by 6 bases and J by 7 bases, with 15 bases between them. CDR1 SNHLY and CDR2 FYNNEI come from the germline V gene.

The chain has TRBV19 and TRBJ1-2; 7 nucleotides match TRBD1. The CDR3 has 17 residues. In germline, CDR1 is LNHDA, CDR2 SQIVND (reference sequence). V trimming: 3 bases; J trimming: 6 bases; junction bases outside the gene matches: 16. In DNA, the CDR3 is TGTGCCAGTAGTATTTTGGCGGACCTGACAGGGTATAATGGCTACACCTTC. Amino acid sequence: CASSILADLTGYNGYTF. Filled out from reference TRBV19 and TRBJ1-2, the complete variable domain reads DGGITQSPKYLFRKEGQNVTLSCEQNLNHDAMYWYRQDPGQGLRLIYYSQIVNDFQKGDIAEGYSVSREKKESFPLTVTSAQKNPTAFYLCASSILADLTGYNGYTFGSGTRLTVV.

CDR3: CASSKTSRGQGEQFF. The CDR3 region has the DNA TGTGCCAGCAGCAAAACCAGCAGGGGGCAGGGTGAGCAGTTCTTC. The V call is TRBV7-3, the J call TRBJ2-1; 8 nucleotides agree with TRBD1. V lost 5 bases and J lost 9; bases outside the gene matches: 12. There are 15 residues in the CDR3. Germline assignment: CDR1 SGHTA and CDR2 FQGTGA.

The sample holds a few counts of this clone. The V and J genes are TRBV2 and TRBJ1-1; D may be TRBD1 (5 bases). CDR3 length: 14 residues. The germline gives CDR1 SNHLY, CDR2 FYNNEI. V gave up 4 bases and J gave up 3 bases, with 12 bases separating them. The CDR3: CASSAKTEYTEAFF. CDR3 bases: TGTGCCAGCAGTGCCAAGACAGAGTACACTGAAGCTTTCTTT.

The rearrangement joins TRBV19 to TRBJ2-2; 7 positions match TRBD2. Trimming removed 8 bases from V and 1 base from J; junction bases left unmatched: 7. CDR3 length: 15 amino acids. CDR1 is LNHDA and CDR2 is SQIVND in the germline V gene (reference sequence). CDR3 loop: CASFGAGWNTGELFF. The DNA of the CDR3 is TGTGCCAGTTTTGGAGCGGGATGGAACACCGGGGAGCTGTTTTTT.

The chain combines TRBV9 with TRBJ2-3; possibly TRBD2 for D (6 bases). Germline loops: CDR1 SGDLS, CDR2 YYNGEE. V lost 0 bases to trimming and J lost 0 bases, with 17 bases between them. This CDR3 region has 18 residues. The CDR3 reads CASSVGPILADSTDTQYF. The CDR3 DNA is TGTGCCAGCAGCGTAGGCCCCATATTAGCGGATAGCACAGATACGCAGTATTTT.

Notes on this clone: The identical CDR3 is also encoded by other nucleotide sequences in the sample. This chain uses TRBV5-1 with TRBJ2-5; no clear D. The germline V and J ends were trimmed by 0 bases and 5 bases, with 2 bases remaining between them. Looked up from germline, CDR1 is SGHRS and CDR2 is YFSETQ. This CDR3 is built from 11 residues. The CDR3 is CASSLAETQYF. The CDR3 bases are TGCGCCAGCAGCTTGGCGGAGACCCAGTACTTC. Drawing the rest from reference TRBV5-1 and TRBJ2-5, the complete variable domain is KAGVTQTPRYLIKTRGQQVTLSCSPISGHRSVSWYQQTPGQGLQFLFEYFSETQRNKGNFPGRFSGRQFSNSRSEMNVSTLELGDSALYLCASSLAETQYFGPGTRLLVL.

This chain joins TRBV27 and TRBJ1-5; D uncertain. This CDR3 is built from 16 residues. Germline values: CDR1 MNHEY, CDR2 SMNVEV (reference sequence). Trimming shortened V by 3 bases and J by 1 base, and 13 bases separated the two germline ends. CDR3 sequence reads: CASSFTPGGSNQPQHF. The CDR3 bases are TGTGCCAGCAGTTTTACTCCGGGAGGGAGCAATCAGCCCCAGCATTTT.

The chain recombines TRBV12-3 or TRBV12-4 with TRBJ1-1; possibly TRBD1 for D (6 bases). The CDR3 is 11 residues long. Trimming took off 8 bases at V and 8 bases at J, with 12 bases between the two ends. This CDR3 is CASGRGGEAFF. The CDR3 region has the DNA TGTGCCAGCGGAAGGGGGGGGGAAGCTTTCTTT.

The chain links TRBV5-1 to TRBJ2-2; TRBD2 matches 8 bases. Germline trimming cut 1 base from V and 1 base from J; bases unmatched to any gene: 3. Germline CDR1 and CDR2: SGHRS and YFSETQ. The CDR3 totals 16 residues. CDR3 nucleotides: TGCGCCAGCAGCTTGAGGAGCGGGAGGAACACCGGGGAGCTGTTTTTT. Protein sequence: CASSLRSGRNTGELFF.

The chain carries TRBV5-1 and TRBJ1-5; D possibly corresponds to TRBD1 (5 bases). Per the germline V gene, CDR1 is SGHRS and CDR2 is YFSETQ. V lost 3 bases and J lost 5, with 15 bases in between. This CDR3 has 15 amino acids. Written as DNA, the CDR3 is TGCGCCAGCAGCTCAATCCCGGGGGGGGATCAGCCCCAGCATTTT. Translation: CASSSIPGGDQPQHF.